In its sample, the clone carrying this T cell receptor (beta chain) was seen many times. The antigen is unknown. The library tagged individual cDNA molecules with unique molecular identifiers. TCRdb called the RACE reads again in MiXCR, with one record for every CDR3 protein. The repertoire holds around 75,000 distinct CDR3 sequences, with over 9.5% as singletons. The data are from a study of human T cells and chemical hapten exposure. Study-level background: Largely, small differences in pooled library volume made per-sample TCR yields vary.

Time point described: patch test 1, 2 weeks after DPC sensitization. Documented treatment: therapeutic diphenylcyclopropenone sensitization with weekly scalp DPC. General study results and limits: No alteration of TCRs above 1 in 1000 frequency was seen with DPC sensitization.

The V gene's germline CDR1 is MNHEY and CDR2 SVGAGI. This CDR3 has 15 residues. V was cut by 2 bases and J by 0 bases, with 8 bases left in between. V gene TRBV6-5 combines with J gene TRBJ2-1, with D possibly TRBD1 on 5 matching bases. The clonotype comes from an older woman with alopecia areata. Some clones in this sample may be carry-over from other donors' samples. This specimen was whole blood, taken in connection with sensitization to the hapten diphenylcyclopropenone (DPC). In DNA form, the CDR3 reads TGTGCCAGCAGTTACGACAGCAGCTCCTACAATGAGCAGTTCTTC. Protein: CASSYDSSSYNEQFF.